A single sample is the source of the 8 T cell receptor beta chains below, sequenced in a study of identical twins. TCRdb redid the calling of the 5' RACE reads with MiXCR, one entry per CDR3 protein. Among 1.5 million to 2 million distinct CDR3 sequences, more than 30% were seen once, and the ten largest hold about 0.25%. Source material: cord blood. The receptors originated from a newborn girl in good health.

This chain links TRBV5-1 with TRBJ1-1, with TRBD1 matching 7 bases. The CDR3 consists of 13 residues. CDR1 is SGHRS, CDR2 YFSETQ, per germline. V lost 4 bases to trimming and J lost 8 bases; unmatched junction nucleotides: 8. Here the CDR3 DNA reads TGCGCCAGCAGCCCGAGACAGGGACGGGAAGCTTTCTTT. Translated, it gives CASSPRQGREAFF.

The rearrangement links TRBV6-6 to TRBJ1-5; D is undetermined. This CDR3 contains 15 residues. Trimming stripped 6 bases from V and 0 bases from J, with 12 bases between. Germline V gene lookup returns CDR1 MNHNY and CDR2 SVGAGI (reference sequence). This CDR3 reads CASRYGPYSNQPQHF. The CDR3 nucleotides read TGTGCCAGCAGATACGGGCCATATAGCAATCAGCCCCAGCATTTT.

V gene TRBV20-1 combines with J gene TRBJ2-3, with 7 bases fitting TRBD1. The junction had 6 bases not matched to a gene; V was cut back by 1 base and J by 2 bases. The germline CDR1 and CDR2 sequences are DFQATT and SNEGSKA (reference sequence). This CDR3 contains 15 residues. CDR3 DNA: TGCAGTGCTAGAGGGATCGACAGGGACACAGATACGCAGTATTTT. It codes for CSARGIDRDTDTQYF.

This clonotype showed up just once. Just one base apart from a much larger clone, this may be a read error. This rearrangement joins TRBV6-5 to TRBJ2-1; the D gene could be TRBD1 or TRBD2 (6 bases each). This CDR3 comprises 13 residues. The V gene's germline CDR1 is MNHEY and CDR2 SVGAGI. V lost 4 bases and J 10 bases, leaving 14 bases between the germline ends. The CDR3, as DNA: TGTGCCAGCAGTTGGGGGGCGAATTACGAGCAGTTCTTC. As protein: CASSWGANYEQFF.

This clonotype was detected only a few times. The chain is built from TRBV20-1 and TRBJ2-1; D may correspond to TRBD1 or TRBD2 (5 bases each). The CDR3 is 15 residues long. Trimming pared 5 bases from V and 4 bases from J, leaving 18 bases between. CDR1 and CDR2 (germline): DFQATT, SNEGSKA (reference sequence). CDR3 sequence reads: CSAPRDLRWYNEQFF. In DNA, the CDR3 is TGCAGTGCTCCCCGGGACCTGAGGTGGTACAATGAGCAGTTCTTC.

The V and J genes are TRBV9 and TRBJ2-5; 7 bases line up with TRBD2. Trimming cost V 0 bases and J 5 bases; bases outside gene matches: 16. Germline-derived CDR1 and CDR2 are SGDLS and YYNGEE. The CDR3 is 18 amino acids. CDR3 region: CASSVALDAGAGPETQYF. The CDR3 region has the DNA TGTGCCAGCAGCGTAGCTCTTGACGCGGGAGCTGGTCCGGAGACCCAGTACTTC.

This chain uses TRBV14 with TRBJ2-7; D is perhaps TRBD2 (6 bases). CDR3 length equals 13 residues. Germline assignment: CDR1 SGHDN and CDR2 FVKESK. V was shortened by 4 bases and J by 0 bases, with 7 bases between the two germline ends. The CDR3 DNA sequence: TGTGCCAGCAGCCCTAGCGCCTCCTACGAGCAGTACTTC. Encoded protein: CASSPSASYEQYF.

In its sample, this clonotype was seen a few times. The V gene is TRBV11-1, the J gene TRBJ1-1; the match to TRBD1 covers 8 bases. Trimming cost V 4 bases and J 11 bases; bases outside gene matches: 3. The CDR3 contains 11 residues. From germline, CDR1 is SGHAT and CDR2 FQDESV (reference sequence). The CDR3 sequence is CASSSDRVAFF. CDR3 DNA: TGTGCCAGCAGCTCGGACAGGGTTGCTTTCTTT.